A selection of T cell receptor beta chains follows, all from one sample in a study of CD8+CD57+ T cells in acquired aplastic anemia. Via MiXCR, TCRdb re-called the reads, giving one row per CDR3 protein. Of more than 150,000 distinct CDR3 sequences listed, less than 60% are singletons. Sequenced input: sorted CD4+, CD8+, or CD8+CD57+ T cells (not recorded which) from PBMCs. All receptors come from a human donor with aplastic anemia. Each CDR3 is given with its conserved first and last residue. A D gene is named only where the DNA matches it firmly. For some rows the clone size is stated as once, few or many, or as a class when expanded; others skip it.

clone_size d_call j_call v_call cdr3_nt cdr3_aa
once TRBD2 TRBJ2-1 TRBV14 TGTGCCAGCAGCCAAGTCGGGGGGGCCAGTGAGCAGTTCTTC CASSQVGGASEQFF
NA NA TRBJ2-7 TRBV24-1 TGTGCCACCAGTGATCGAAACACCCGGGACGGCGAACAGTACTTC CATSDRNTRDGEQYF
many NA TRBJ2-7 TRBV5-1 TGCGCCAGCAGCTTGGTTCAGGGCCACGAGCAGTACTTC CASSLVQGHEQYF
NA NA TRBJ1-5 TRBV4-1 TGCGCCAGCAGCCTGGGGGGTGGCAGAGCACCGTATCAGCCCCAGCATTTT CASSLGGGRAPYQPQHF
NA TRBD1 TRBJ2-5 TRBV20-1 TGCAGTGCCCGACGCGGACAGGGGGGCGAGACCCAGTACTTC CSARRGQGGETQYF
NA TRBD1 TRBJ2-5 TRBV24-1 TGTGCCACCAGTGCGGGGACAGACATCCAAGAGACCCAGTACTTC CATSAGTDIQETQYF
NA NA TRBJ1-3 TRBV9 TGTGCCAGCAGCCAAGCTTTGCAGGCGGCCGGAAACACCATATATTTT CASSQALQAAGNTIYF
NA NA TRBJ2-7 TRBV2 TGTGCCAGCAGACTCTACAGGGAGAACCCCTACGAGCAGTACTTC CASRLYRENPYEQYF
NA NA TRBJ2-5 TRBV29-1 TGCAGCGTTGGACTATCGGGGGTTTTAGAGACCCAGTACTTC CSVGLSGVLETQYF
many NA TRBJ2-3 TRBV6-5 TGTGCCAGCAGGTCTAGCTCTTCTAGCACAGATACGCAGTATTTT CASRSSSSSTDTQYF
many NA TRBJ1-1 TRBV29-1 TGCAGCGTTGATAGGGGGTCGGCAGCTTTCTTT CSVDRGSAAFF
NA NA TRBJ2-7 TRBV5-1 TGCGCCAGCAGCTTTACGGCGGAGGGGGAGCAGTACTTC CASSFTAEGEQYF
NA NA TRBJ2-2 TRBV29-1 TGCAGCACGTTAACAGGGCCCGGGGAGCTGTTTTTT CSTLTGPGELFF
once NA TRBJ1-5 TRBV27 TGTGCCAGCAGTTTATCCCCAGGGGTCGTAGCCGGGGCCCAGCATTTT CASSLSPGVVAGAQHF
NA TRBD1 TRBJ2-7 TRBV6-5 TGTGCCAGCAGTTACTCGAGTGGGACAGGGTCGTACGAGCAGTACTTC CASSYSSGTGSYEQYF
NA TRBD1 TRBJ2-7 TRBV10-3 TGTGCCATCAAACCGGGACAGGGCGCAAACTACGAGCAGTACTTC CAIKPGQGANYEQYF
NA NA TRBJ1-3 TRBV2 TGTGCCAGCAGTGAAGGGCCACTTAACACCATATATTTT CASSEGPLNTIYF
many NA TRBJ2-1 TRBV5-1 TGCGCCAGCAGCTTGGTCTTGCGAAGCCCCAATGAGCAGTTCTTC CASSLVLRSPNEQFF
few TRBD2 TRBJ2-1 TRBV5-1 TGCGCCAGCAGCTTGCAGGGAGGGTGGAATGAGCAGTTCTTC CASSLQGGWNEQFF
NA NA TRBJ2-7 TRBV7-8 TGTGCCAGCAGCTCCTCCCAGACAGTAAAGTACTTC CASSSSQTVKYF
NA NA TRBJ1-1 TRBV6-4 TGTGCCAGCAGTGACTCCGGGGGTCCGAACACTGAAGCTTTCTTT CASSDSGGPNTEAFF
many NA TRBJ1-4 TRBV5-4 TGTGCCAGCAGCTTGGATCGGGCCCAACTGTTTTTT CASSLDRAQLFF
few NA TRBJ2-7 TRBV7-9 TGTGCCAGCAGCTTAGGGTCCAGGGCGACCTACGAGCAGTACTTC CASSLGSRATYEQYF
once NA TRBJ1-6 TRBV7-2 TGTGCCAGCAGCTTAATCCCGGGACCCACCATGCCCCTCCACTTT CASSLIPGPTMPLHF
NA TRBD2 TRBJ2-3 TRBV6-1 TGTGCCAGCACGAATTTTGGACTAGCAGATACGCAGTATTTT CASTNFGLADTQYF
NA TRBD2 TRBJ2-1 TRBV19 TGTGCCAGTAGTAGAGGATTCTCTAGCGGGCCGTCTTACAATGAGCAGTTCTTC CASSRGFSSGPSYNEQFF
many NA TRBJ1-4 TRBV2 TGTGCCAGCCGGGGGGGAACTAATGAAAAACTGTTTTTT CASRGGTNEKLFF
many NA TRBJ2-1 TRBV5-1 TGCGCCAGCAGCTTGGGGGGGGCCAATGAGCAGTTCTTC CASSLGGANEQFF
many NA TRBJ1-2 TRBV6-5 TGTGCCAGCAGTTACGGCCAGGCCAAGTCGGTTCATGGCTACACCTTC CASSYGQAKSVHGYTF
NA TRBD2 TRBJ2-1 TRBV28 TGTGCCAGCAGTACAACTAGCGGGAGTTACTACAATGAGCAGTTCTTC CASSTTSGSYYNEQFF
NA TRBD1 TRBJ2-7 TRBV15 TGTGCCACCAGCAGCGCCACCGGGACAGGGGCCGAGCAGTACTTC CATSSATGTGAEQYF
NA TRBD1 TRBJ2-5 TRBV15 TGTGCCACCAGCAGAAACCGGGACAGGGTGGAGGAGACCCAGTACTTC CATSRNRDRVEETQYF